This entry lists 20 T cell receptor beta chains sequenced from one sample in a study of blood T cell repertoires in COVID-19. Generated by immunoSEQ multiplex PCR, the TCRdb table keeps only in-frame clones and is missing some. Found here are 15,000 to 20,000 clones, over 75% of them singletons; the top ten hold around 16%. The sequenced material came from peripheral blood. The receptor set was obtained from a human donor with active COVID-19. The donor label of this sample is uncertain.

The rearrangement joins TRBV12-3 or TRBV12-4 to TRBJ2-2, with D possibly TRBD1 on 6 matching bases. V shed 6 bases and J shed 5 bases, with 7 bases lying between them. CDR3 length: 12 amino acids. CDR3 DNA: TGTGCCAGCAGGACAGGAACCGGGGAGCTGTTTTTT. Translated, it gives CASRTGTGELFF.

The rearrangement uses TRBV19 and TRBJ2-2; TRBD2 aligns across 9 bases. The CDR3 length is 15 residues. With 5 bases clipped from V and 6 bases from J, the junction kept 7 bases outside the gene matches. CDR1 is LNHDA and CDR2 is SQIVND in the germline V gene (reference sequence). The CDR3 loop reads CASSFPSGVSGELFF. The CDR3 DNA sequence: TGTGCCAGTAGTTTTCCTAGCGGGGTTTCCGGGGAGCTGTTTTTT.

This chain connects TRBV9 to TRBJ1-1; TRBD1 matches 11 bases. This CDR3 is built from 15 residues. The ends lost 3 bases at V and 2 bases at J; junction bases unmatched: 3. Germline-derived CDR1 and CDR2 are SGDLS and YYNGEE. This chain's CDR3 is CASSDRTGGNTEAFF. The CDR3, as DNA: TGTGCCAGCAGCGATCGGACAGGGGGCAACACTGAAGCTTTCTTT. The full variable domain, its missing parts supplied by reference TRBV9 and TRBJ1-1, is DSGVTQTPKHLITATGQRVTLRCSPRSGDLSVYWYQQSLDQGLQFLIQYYNGEERAKGNILERFSAQQFPDLHSELNLSSLELGDSALYFCASSDRTGGNTEAFFGQGTRLTVV.

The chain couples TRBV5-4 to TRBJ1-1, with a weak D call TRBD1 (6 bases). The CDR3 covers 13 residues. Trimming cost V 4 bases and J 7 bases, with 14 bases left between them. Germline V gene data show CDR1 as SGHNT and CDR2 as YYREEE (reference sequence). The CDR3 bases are TGTGCCAGCAGCGCGGACAGCACACTTGAAGCTTTCTTT. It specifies CASSADSTLEAFF. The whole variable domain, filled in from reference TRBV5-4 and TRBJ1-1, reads ETGVTQSPTHLIKTRGQQVTLRCSSQSGHNTVSWYQQALGQGPQFIFQYYREEENGRGNFPPRFSGLQFPNYSSELNVNALELDDSALYLCASSADSTLEAFFGQGTRLTVV.

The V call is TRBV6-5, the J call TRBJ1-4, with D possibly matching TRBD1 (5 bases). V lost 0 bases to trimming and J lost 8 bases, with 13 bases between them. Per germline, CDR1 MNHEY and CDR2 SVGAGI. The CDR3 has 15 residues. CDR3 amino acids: CASSYSRRGGEKLFF. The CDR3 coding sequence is TGTGCCAGCAGTTACTCGAGGCGCGGGGGAGAAAAACTGTTTTTT.

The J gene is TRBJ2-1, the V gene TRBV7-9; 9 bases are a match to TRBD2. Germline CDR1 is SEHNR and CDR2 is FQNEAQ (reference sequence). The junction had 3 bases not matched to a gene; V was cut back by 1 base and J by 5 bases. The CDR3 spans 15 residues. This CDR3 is CASSLEPSGDNEQFF. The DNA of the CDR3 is TGTGCCAGCAGCTTAGAGCCTAGCGGGGACAATGAGCAGTTCTTC.

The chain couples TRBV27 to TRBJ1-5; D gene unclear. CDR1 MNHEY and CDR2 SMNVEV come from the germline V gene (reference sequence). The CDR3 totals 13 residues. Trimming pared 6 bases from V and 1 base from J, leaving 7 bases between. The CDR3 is CASRGESNQPQHF. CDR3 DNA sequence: TGTGCCAGCAGGGGAGAGAGCAATCAGCCCCAGCATTTT.

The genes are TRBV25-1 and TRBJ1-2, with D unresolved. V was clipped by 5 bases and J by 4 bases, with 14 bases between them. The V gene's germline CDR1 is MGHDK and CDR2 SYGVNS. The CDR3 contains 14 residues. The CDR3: CASSSQTEIYGYTF. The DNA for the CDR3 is TGTGCCAGCAGTTCCCAAACTGAGATCTATGGCTACACCTTC.

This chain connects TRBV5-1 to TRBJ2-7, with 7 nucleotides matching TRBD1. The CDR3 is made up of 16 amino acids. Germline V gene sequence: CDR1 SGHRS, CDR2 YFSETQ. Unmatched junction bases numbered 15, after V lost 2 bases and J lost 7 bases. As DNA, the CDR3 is TGCGCCAGCAGCTTACTAGGGGACAGCAGCTGGCGGGAGCAGTACTTC. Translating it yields CASSLLGDSSWREQYF.

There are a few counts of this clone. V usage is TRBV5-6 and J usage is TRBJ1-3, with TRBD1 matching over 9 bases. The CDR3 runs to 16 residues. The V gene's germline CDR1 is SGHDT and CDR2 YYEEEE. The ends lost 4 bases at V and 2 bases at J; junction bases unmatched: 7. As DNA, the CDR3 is TGTGCCAGCAGCCCGGGACAGGGAAGGGCTGGAAACACCATATATTTT. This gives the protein CASSPGQGRAGNTIYF.

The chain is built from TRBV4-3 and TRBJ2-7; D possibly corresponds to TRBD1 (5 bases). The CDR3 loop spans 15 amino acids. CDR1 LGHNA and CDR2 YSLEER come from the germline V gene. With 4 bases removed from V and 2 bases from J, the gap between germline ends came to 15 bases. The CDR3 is CASSLSWGSPYEQYF. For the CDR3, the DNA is TGCGCCAGCAGCCTGTCTTGGGGCTCCCCCTACGAGCAGTACTTC.

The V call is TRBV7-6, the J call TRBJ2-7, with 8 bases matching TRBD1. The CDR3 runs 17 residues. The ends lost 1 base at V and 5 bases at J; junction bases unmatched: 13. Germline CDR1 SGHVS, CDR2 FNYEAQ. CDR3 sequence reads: CASSLGRAGGVLNEQYF. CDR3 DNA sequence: TGTGCCAGCAGCTTAGGCCGGGCAGGGGGCGTGTTAAACGAGCAGTACTTC.

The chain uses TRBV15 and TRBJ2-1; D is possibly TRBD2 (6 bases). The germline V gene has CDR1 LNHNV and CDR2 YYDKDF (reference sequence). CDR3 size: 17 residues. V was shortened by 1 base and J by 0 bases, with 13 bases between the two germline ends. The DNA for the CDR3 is TGTGCCACCAGCAGAGGGACTATAGGGCACTCCTACAATGAGCAGTTCTTC. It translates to CATSRGTIGHSYNEQFF.

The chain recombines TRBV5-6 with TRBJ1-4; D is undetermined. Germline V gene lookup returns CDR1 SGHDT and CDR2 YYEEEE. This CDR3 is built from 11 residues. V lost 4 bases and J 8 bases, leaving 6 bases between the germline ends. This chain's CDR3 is CASSEREKLFF. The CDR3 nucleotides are TGTGCCAGCAGCGAACGGGAAAAACTGTTTTTT.

The CDR3 DNA reads TGTGCCATCAGTGAATCTGTTGTTAATTCACCCCTCCACTTT. Amino acid sequence: CAISESVVNSPLHF. The chain carries TRBV10-3 and TRBJ1-6, with D hard to call. Trimming shortened V by 3 bases and J by 6 bases, and 9 bases separated the two germline ends. The CDR3 sequence is 14 residues long. CDR1 is ENHRY and CDR2 is SYGVKD in the germline V gene.

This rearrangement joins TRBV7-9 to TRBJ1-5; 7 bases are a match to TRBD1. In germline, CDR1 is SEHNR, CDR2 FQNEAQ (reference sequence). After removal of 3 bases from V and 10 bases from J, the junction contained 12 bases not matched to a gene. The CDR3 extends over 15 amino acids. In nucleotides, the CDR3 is TGTGCCAGCAGCTTTCTCGGACAGGTCCCGGAACCCCAGCATTTT. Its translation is CASSFLGQVPEPQHF.

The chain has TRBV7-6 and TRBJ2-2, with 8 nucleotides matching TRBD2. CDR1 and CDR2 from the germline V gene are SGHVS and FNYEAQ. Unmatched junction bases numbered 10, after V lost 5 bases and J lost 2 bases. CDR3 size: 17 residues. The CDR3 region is CASSLSSRGVNTGELFF. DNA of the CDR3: TGTGCCAGCAGCCTTAGCTCGCGGGGGGTAAACACCGGGGAGCTGTTTTTT.

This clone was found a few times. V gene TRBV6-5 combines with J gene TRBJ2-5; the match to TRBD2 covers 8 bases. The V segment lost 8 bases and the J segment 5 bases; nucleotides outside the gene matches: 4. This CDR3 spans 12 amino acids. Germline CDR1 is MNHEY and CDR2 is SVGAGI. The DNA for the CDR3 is TGTGCCAGCCGGGGGGGGAGTGAGACCCAGTACTTC. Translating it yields CASRGGSETQYF.

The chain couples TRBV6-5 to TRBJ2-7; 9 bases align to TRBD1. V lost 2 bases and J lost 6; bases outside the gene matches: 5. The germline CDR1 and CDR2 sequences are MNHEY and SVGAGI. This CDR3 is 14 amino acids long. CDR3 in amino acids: CASSYTETGGEQYF. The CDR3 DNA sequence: TGTGCCAGCAGTTACACCGAGACAGGGGGCGAGCAGTACTTC.

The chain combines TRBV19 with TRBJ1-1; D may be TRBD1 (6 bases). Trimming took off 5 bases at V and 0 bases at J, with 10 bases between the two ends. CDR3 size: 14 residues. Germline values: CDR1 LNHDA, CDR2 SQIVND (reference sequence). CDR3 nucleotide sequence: TGTGCCAGTAGTCTACAGGGCATGAACACTGAAGCTTTCTTT. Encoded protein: CASSLQGMNTEAFF.